The clone carrying this T cell receptor (beta chain) was detected a few times. What it binds is unknown. This record belongs to a study of early T cells in non-severe SARS-CoV-2 infection. As for the study in general: Bulk RNA from unsorted whole blood was sequenced; chains were unpaired.

CDR1 and CDR2 (germline): SQVTM, ANQGSEA. V lost 6 bases to trimming and J lost 4 bases, with 9 bases between them. The CDR3 extends over 11 amino acids. Separate cDNA molecules each had unique molecular identifiers attached to them. One entry per CDR3 protein, called by TCRdb with MiXCR from the 5' RACE reads. This table holds some 80,000 distinct CDR3 sequences, around 15% found once. General study findings and limits: Private and CD4 specificities were missed by VDJdb matching, skewed to anti-spike CD8.

Sequencing input: whole blood. This TCR came from an adult who was a healthcare worker with PCR-confirmed SARS-CoV-2 infection or an uninfected control (not recorded which). The chain links TRBV29-1 to TRBJ1-1; D is uncertain. CDR3 in amino acids: CSVGWSTEAFF. The CDR3 nucleotides read TGCAGCGTAGGGTGGTCCACTGAAGCTTTCTTT.